This TCR beta chain was obtained from a study of spatial heterogeneity in lung cancer. About the research overall: Raw reads contained each unique TCR and UMI combination more than ten times on average.

Time point defined: sample taken at primary tumor resection. A total of over 70 untreated early-stage non-small cell lung cancer patients served as donors. Frozen PBMC, nontumor lung or tumor provided whole RNA, which was sequenced unsorted. The CDR3 is 14 amino acids. The junction had 10 bases not matched to a gene; V was cut back by 5 bases and J by 4 bases. The germline CDR1 and CDR2 sequences are DFQATT and SNEGSKA (reference sequence). Whole-study results and caveats: Tumor mutation count correlated with how many alpha and beta TCRs expanded intratumorally.

Individual TCR cDNA molecules each bore their own unique molecular identifier. MiXCR was run by TCRdb on the 5' RACE reads, yielding one entry per CDR3 protein. The sample has several thousand distinct CDR3 sequences, 8% to 10% seen once; the top ten hold approximately 9%. This clonotype is medium-sized (0.01 to 0.1%) within its sample. The antigen remains unidentified. The sample here was lung tumor tissue, taken at surgery. The receptor comes from a male donor with early-stage non-small cell lung cancer. The chain carries TRBV20-1 and TRBJ2-7; 8 nucleotides match TRBD1. The CDR3 nucleotides read TGCAGTGCTTCTCCCGGGACAGGCGTGTACGAGCAGTACTTC. Translating gives CSASPGTGVYEQYF.